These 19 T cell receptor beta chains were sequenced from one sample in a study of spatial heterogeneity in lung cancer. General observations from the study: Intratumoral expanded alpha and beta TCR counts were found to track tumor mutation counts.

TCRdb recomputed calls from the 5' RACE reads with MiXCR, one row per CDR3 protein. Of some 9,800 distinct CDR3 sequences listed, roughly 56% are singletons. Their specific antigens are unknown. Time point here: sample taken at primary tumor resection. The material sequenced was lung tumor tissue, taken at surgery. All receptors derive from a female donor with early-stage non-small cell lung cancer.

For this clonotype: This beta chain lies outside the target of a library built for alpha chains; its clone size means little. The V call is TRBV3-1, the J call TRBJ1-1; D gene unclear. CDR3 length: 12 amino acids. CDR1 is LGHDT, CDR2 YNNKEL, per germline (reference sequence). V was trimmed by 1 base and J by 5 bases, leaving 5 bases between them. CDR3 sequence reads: CASSQGGTEAFF. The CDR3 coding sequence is TGTGCCAGCAGCCAAGGAGGTACTGAAGCTTTCTTT.

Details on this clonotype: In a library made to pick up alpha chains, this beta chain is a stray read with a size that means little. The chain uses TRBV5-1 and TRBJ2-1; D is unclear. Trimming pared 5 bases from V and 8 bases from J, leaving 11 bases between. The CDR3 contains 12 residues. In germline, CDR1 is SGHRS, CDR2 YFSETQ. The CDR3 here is CASRYDRDEQFF. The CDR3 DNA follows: TGCGCCAGCAGATATGACCGAGATGAGCAGTTCTTC.

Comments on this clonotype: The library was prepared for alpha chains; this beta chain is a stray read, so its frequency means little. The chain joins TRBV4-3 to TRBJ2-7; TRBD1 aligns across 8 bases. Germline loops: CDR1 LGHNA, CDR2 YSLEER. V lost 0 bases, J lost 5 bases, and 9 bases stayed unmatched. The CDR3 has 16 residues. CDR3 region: CASSQEDRGGIDEQYF. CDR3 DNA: TGCGCCAGCAGCCAAGAAGACAGGGGCGGTATCGACGAGCAGTACTTC.

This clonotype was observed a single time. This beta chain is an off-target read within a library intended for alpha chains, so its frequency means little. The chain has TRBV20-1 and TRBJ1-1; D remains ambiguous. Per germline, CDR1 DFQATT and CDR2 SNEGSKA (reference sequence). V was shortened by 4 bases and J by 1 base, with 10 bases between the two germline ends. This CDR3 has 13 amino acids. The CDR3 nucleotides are TGCAGTGCTACCCCCGGGAAGAACACTGAAGCTTTCTTT. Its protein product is CSATPGKNTEAFF.

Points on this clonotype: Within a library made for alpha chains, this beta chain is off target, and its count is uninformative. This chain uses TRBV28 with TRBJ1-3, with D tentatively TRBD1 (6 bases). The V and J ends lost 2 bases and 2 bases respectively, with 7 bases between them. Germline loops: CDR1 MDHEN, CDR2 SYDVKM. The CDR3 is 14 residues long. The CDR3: CASSLQGTGNTIYF. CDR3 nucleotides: TGTGCCAGCAGTTTACAGGGGACTGGAAACACCATATATTTT.

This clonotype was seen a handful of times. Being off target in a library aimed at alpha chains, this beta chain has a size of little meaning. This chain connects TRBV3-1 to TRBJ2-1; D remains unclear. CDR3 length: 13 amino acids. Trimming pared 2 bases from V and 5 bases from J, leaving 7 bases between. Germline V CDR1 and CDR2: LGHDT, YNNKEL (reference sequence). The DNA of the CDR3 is TGTGCCAGCAGCCAATTCGGCGACAATGAGCAGTTCTTC. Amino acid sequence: CASSQFGDNEQFF.

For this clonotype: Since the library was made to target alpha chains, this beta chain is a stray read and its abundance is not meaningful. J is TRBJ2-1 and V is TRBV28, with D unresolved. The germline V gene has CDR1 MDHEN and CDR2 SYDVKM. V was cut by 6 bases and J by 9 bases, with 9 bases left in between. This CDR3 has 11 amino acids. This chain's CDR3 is CASRDYAEQFF. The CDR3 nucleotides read TGTGCCAGCAGGGATTATGCTGAGCAGTTCTTC.

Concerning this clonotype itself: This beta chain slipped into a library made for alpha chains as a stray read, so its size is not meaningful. The CDR3 region has the DNA TGTGCCACCTCCGGACAGTACTCTAGCACAGATACGCAGTATTTT. Translated: CATSGQYSSTDTQYF. This chain joins TRBV6-6 and TRBJ2-3, with TRBD1 as a possible D gene (6 bases). Looked up from germline, CDR1 is MNHNY and CDR2 is SVGAGI (reference sequence). V was cut by 10 bases and J by 0 bases, with 17 bases left in between. This CDR3 has 15 amino acids.

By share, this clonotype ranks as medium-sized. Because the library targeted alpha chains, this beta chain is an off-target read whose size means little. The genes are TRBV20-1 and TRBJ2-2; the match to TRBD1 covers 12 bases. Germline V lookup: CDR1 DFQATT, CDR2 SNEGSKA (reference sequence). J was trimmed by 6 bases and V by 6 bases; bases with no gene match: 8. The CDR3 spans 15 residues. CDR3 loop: CSAPGDRGPSGELFF. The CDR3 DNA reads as TGCAGTGCGCCAGGGGACAGGGGGCCGTCCGGGGAGCTGTTTTTT.

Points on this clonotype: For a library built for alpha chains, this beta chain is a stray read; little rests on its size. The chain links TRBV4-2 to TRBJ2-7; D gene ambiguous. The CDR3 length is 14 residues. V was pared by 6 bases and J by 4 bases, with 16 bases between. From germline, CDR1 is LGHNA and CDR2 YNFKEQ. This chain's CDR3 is CASSFGWGFYEQYF. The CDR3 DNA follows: TGTGCCAGCAGTTTCGGATGGGGTTTTTACGAGCAGTACTTC.

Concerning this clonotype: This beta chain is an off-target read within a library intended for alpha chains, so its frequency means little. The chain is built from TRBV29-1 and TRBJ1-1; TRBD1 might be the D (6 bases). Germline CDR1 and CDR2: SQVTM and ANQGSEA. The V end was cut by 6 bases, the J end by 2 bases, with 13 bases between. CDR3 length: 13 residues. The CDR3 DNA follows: TGCAGCGTAGTACCGGGACAAAACACTGAAGCTTTCTTT. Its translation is CSVVPGQNTEAFF.

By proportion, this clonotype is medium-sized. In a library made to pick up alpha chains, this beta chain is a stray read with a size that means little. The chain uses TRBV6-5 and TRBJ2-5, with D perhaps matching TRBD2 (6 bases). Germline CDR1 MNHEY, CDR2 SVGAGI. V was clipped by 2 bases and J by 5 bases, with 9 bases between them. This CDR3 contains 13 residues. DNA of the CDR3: TGTGCCAGCAGTTACGGGAGCGGGGAGACCCAGTACTTC. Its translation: CASSYGSGETQYF.

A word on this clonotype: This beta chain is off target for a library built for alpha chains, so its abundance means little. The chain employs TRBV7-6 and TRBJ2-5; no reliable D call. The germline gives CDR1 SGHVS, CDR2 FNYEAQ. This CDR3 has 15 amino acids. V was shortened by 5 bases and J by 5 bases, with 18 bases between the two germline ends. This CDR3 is CASSTISGFEETQYF. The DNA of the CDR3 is TGTGCCAGCAGCACCATTAGTGGGTTCGAGGAGACCCAGTACTTC.

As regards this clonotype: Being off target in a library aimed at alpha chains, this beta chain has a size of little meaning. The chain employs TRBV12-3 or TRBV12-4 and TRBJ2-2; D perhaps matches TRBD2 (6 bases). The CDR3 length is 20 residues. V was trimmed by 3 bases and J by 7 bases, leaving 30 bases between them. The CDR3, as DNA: TGTGCCAGCAGTTTCTGGGTGGGACTGACTCTGGGGCGGACCGTCGGGGAGCTGTTTTTT. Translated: CASSFWVGLTLGRTVGELFF.

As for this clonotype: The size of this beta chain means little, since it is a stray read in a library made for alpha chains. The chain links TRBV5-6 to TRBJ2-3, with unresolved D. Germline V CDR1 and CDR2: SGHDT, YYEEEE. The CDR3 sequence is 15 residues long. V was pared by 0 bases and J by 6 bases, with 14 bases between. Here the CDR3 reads CASSLVGNPDDTQYF. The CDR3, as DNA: TGTGCCAGCAGCTTGGTGGGGAATCCCGACGATACGCAGTATTTT.

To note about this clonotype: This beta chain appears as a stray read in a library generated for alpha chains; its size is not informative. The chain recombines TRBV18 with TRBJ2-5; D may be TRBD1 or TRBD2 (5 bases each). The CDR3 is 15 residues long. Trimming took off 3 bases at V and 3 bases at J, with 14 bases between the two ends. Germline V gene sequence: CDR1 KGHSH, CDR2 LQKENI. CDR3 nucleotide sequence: TGTGCCAGCTCACCCCTTCGGGGCTGGGAAGAGACCCAGTACTTC. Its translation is CASSPLRGWEETQYF.

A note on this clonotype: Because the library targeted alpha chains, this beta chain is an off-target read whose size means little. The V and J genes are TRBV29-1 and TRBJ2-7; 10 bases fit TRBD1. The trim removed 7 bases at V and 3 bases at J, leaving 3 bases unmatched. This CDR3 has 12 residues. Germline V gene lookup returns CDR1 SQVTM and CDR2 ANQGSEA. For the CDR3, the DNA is TGCAGCGCAGGGACAGGGGACTACGAGCAGTACTTC. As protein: CSAGTGDYEQYF.

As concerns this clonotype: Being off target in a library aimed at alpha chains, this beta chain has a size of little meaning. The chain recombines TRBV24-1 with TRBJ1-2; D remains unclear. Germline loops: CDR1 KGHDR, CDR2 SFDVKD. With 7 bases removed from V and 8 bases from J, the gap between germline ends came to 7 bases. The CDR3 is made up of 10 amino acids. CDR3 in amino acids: CATSGGGYTF. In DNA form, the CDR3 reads TGTGCCACCAGCGGTGGAGGCTACACCTTC.

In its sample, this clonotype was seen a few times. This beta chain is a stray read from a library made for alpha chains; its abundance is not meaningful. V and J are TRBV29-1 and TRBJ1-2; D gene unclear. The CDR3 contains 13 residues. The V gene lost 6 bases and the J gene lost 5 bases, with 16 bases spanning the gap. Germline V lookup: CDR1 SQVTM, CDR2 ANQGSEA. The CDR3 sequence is CSVSPFEGYGYTF. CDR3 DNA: TGCAGCGTATCCCCCTTCGAGGGATATGGCTACACCTTC.